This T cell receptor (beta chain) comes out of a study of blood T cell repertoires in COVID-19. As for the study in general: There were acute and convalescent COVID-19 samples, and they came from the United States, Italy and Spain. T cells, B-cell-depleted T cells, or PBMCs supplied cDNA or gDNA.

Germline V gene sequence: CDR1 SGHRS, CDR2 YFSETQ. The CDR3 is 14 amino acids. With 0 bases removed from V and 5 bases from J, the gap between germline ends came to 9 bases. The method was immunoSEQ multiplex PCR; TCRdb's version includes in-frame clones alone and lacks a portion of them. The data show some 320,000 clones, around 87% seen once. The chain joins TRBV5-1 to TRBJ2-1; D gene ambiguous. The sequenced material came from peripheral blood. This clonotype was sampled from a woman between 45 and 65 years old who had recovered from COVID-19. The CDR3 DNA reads TGCGCCAGCAGCTTGGGGCTAGGTCACAATGAGCAGTTCTTC. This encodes CASSLGLGHNEQFF.